Below, 14 T cell receptor beta chains from the same sample are listed, as sequenced in a study of T cell repertoires in cytomegalovirus infection. TCRdb redid the calling of the reads with MiXCR, one entry per CDR3 protein. The sample records roughly 280,000 distinct CDR3 sequences, around 9% being singletons. Material: PBMCs. Source of these receptors: a human donor in good health (CMV status not recorded). Some clones in this sample may be carry-over from other donors' samples.

In its sample, this clonotype was seen many times. The chain combines TRBV7-2 with TRBJ2-7; TRBD2 might be the D (6 bases). Germline V gives CDR1 SGHTA, CDR2 FQGNSA. Trimming removed 2 bases at V and 4 bases at J, with 18 bases between. CDR3 length equals 16 residues. The CDR3 region is CASSLTPRLGLYEQYF. The CDR3 DNA follows: TGTGCCAGCAGCTTAACACCGAGACTAGGGTTGTACGAGCAGTACTTC.

This clonotype was observed at least ten times. V gene TRBV29-1 combines with J gene TRBJ2-7; TRBD1 matches at 8 bases. Germline CDR1 SQVTM, CDR2 ANQGSEA. CDR3 size: 12 residues. Trimming at V came to 7 bases and at J to 5 bases, leaving 7 bases not matched to a gene. This chain's CDR3 is CSAYRGMNEQYF. The CDR3 region has the DNA TGCAGCGCTTACAGGGGGATGAACGAGCAGTACTTC.

This clonotype came up many times. The rearrangement links TRBV7-2 to TRBJ2-1; 8 bases line up with TRBD2. CDR3 size: 15 residues. V shed 2 bases, J shed 5 bases, and the junction held 5 bases outside the gene matches. CDR1 SGHTA and CDR2 FQGNSA come from the germline V gene. CDR3 DNA sequence: TGTGCCAGCAGCTTACTAGCGGGCTACAACAATGAGCAGTTCTTC. Translating it yields CASSLLAGYNNEQFF.

This clonotype was detected only a few times. The chain combines TRBV5-1 with TRBJ2-5; 8 bases align to TRBD2. Per germline, CDR1 SGHRS and CDR2 YFSETQ. Germline trimming cut 4 bases from V and 1 base from J; bases unmatched to any gene: 15. This CDR3 is 18 amino acids long. CDR3 region: CASSISTAPSGPQETQYF. CDR3 nucleotide sequence: TGCGCCAGCAGCATTTCTACTGCCCCTAGCGGGCCCCAAGAGACCCAGTACTTC.

The CDR3 here is CSAGKTGTGYTEAFF. The DNA of the CDR3 is TGCAGTGCTGGAAAGACAGGCACCGGGTACACTGAAGCTTTCTTT. The chain carries TRBV20-1 and TRBJ1-1; possibly TRBD1 for D (6 bases). The germline V gene has CDR1 DFQATT and CDR2 SNEGSKA (reference sequence). Trimming stripped 5 bases from V and 3 bases from J, with 19 bases between. The CDR3 covers 15 residues.

Many counts were recorded for this clonotype. V is TRBV11-2 and J is TRBJ1-1; no firm D call. Trimming removed 5 bases at V and 1 base at J, with 8 bases between. The CDR3 has 13 amino acids. Germline V gives CDR1 SGHAT, CDR2 FQNNGV. The CDR3 loop is CASSHDTNTEAFF. The CDR3 DNA reads TGTGCCAGCAGCCACGACACGAACACTGAAGCTTTCTTT.

This clonotype was seen a few times. The V gene is TRBV7-9, the J gene TRBJ2-7; a possible D gene is TRBD2 (5 bases). Germline V gene lookup returns CDR1 SEHNR and CDR2 FQNEAQ (reference sequence). V was cut by 2 bases and J by 9 bases, with 14 bases left in between. This CDR3 spans 13 amino acids. CDR3 DNA: TGTGCCAGCAGCTTACCCGGAAGAGAGGGGCAGTACTTC. Residues: CASSLPGREGQYF.

This clonotype occurred a few times. The rearrangement joins TRBV12-3 or TRBV12-4 to TRBJ1-2, with a tentative D call TRBD1 (6 bases). V lost 11 bases and J lost 0, with 19 bases in between. The CDR3 sequence is 15 residues long. The DNA for the CDR3 is TGTGCCTCCCAAGGGGGGGGGCCACCTAACTATGGCTACACCTTC. This gives the protein CASQGGGPPNYGYTF.

In its sample, this clonotype was seen many times. The rearrangement uses TRBV4-3 and TRBJ2-2, with TRBD2 matching 7 bases. This CDR3 comprises 15 residues. Per the germline V gene, CDR1 is LGHNA and CDR2 is YSLEER. J lost 4 bases, V lost 4 bases, and 6 bases had no gene match. CDR3 in DNA: TGCGCCAGCAGCCCAGTGGGAGGGCGCACCGGGGAGCTGTTTTTT. Protein: CASSPVGGRTGELFF.

The gene calls are TRBV6-2 or TRBV6-3 and TRBJ1-5; 9 bases are a match to TRBD1. The trim removed 0 bases at V and 1 base at J, leaving 1 base unmatched. From germline, CDR1 is MNHEY and CDR2 SVGEGT. The CDR3 loop spans 16 amino acids. The CDR3, as DNA: TGTGCCAGCAGTTACTCGGGGACAGGGAGCAATCAGCCCCAGCATTTT. Translating it yields CASSYSGTGSNQPQHF.

V usage is TRBV7-9 and J usage is TRBJ1-1; unclear D gene. This CDR3 is 17 amino acids long. CDR1 is SEHNR, CDR2 FQNEAQ, per germline (reference sequence). V lost 2 bases, J lost 0 bases, and 16 bases lay in between. The CDR3 DNA reads TGTGCCAGCAGCTTAACGGAGGAATCTGGTTTGAACACTGAAGCTTTCTTT. It translates to CASSLTEESGLNTEAFF.

The chain has TRBV6-6 and TRBJ1-4, with D uncertain. V was pared by 5 bases and J by 0 bases, with 4 bases between. Germline loops: CDR1 MNHNY, CDR2 SVGAGI (reference sequence). This CDR3 contains 13 residues. The CDR3: CASSTATNEKLFF. CDR3 in DNA: TGTGCCAGCAGTACAGCAACTAATGAAAAACTGTTTTTT.

The V and J genes are TRBV20-1 and TRBJ1-2; maybe TRBD1 (6 bases). CDR3 length: 14 amino acids. Trimming stripped 5 bases from V and 6 bases from J, with 19 bases between. Germline V gene lookup returns CDR1 DFQATT and CDR2 SNEGSKA (reference sequence). CDR3 bases: TGCAGTGCTGTTCGGACAGCCACCGAGGATGGCTACACCTTC. Translating it yields CSAVRTATEDGYTF.

This clonotype was counted many times. The chain joins TRBV6-2 or TRBV6-3 to TRBJ2-7; 14 nucleotides match TRBD2. V trimming: 6 bases; J trimming: 5 bases; junction bases outside the gene matches: 6. The CDR3 is 15 residues long. Germline V CDR1 and CDR2: MNHEY, SVGEGT. Here the CDR3 reads CASRPGTSGRDEQYF. CDR3 DNA: TGTGCCAGCAGACCCGGGACTAGCGGGAGAGACGAGCAGTACTTC.